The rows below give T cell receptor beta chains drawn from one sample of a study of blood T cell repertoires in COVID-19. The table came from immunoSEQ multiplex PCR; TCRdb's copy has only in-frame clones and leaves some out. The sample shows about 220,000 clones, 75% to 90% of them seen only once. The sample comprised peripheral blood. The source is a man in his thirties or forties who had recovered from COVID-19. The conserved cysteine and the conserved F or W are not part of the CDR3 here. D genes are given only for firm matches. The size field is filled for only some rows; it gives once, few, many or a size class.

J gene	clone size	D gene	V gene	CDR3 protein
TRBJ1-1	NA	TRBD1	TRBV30	AQRAGGYTEAF
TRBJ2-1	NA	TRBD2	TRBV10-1	ASSDLRTSGGADEQF
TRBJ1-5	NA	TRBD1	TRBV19	ASSRGQVAGQPQH
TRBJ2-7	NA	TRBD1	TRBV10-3	AISGGQGTYEQY
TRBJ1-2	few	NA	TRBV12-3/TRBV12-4	ASNRGLTGYT
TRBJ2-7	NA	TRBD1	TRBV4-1	ASSQVGTGRGQQY
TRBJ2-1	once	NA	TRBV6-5	ASSTSDSYNEQF
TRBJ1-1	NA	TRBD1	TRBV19	ASSTGQGNTEAF
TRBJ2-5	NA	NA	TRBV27	ASSLRAESPQY
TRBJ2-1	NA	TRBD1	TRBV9	ASSVLARQGYNEQF
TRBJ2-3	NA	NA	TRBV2	ASSEGAPSTDTQY
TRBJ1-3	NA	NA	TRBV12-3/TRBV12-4	ASRVAGGNTIY
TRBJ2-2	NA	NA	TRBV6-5	ASRSTGFTGELF
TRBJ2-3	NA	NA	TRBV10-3	AISDSGQRRSGVPDTQY
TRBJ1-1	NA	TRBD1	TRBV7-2	ASSFGTGRGEAF
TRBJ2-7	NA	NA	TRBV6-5	ASSYSPQREQY
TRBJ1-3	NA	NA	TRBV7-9	ASSLGGPGNTIY
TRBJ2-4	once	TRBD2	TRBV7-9	ASSPGLAGGGLAKNIQY
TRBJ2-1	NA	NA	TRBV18	ASSPLLSEQF
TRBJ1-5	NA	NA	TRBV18	ASSPQSNQPQH
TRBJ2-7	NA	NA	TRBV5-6	ASSLSATGLSGLEQY
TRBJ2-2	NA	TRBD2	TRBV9	ASSVASGGAAGELF
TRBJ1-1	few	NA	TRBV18	ASSPIRNTEAF
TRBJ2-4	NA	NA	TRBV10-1	ASSEGGLAKNIQY
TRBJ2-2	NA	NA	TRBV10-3	AISDRTDTGELF
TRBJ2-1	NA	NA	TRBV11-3	ASSPLGDNEQF
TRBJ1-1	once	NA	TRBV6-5	ASRIGNTEAF
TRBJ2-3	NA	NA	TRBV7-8	ASSPGYTDTQY
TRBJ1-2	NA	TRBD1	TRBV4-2	ASSQAYAGGNTNYGYT
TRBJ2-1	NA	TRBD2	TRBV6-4	ASSARLAGYNEQF
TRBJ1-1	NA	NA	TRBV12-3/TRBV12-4	ASSFVTGEAF
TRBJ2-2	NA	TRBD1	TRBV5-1	ASTPAGQENAGELF
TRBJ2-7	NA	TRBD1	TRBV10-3	AIQVFKGAVSEQY
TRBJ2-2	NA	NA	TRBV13	ASSPFRGNTGELF
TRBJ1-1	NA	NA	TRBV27	ASSFRGGTEAF
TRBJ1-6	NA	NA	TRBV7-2	ASSLGGGQPALH
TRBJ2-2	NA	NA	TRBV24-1	ATSDFVPNTGELF
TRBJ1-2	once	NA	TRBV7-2	ASSLAAGSTNYGYT
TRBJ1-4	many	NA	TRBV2	ASSRGSTNEKLF
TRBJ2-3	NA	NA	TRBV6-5	ASTSGSTDTQY
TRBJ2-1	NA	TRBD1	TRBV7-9	ASSRDRGNEQF